This is a list of T cell receptor beta chains from one sample in a study of blood T cell repertoires in COVID-19. TCRdb's copy holds only in-frame clones and misses some; the assay was immunoSEQ multiplex PCR. The repertoire holds some 260,000 clones, with 70% to 90% as singletons. Material: peripheral blood. Source of these receptors: a woman aged 25 to 39 with acute or convalescent COVID-19. CDR3s include the opening cysteine and the closing phenylalanine or tryptophan. Each record gives: V gene, J gene, clone size, D gene, CDR3 DNA, CDR3 protein. D genes are given only for firm matches. Not all rows give a size; the values are once, few, many and, for expanded clones, a class.

TRBV13	TRBJ2-7	few	TRBD2	TGTGCCAGCAGCTTCTCTAGCGGGAAAACCTACGAGCAGTACTTC	CASSFSSGKTYEQYF
TRBV4-1	TRBJ1-1	NA	TRBD1	TGCGCCAGCAGCCAAACAGGCCTCAGGGACAGGGGAGAGGACACTGAAGCTTTCTTT	CASSQTGLRDRGEDTEAFF
TRBV9	TRBJ2-1	NA	TRBD2	TGTGCCAGCAGCGTAGGTCTAGCGGGTACCCGCTGGTTCTTC	CASSVGLAGTRWFF
TRBV19	TRBJ1-5	NA	NA	TGTGCCAGTAGTATACAGGTACGACAGCCCCAGCATTTT	CASSIQVRQPQHF
TRBV7-8	TRBJ2-2	NA	NA	TGTGCCAGCAGCCCGTCGAGCAGGGGTAACACCGGGGAGCTGTTTTTT	CASSPSSRGNTGELFF
TRBV6-4	TRBJ1-6	NA	TRBD1	TGTGCCAGCAGCCTCAGGACAGGGGGCAATTCACCCCTCCACTTT	CASSLRTGGNSPLHF
TRBV28	TRBJ2-2	few	TRBD1	TGTGCCAGCAGTTTGGACAGGGGGGACACCGGGGAGCTGTTTTTT	CASSLDRGDTGELFF
TRBV27	TRBJ2-1	NA	NA	TGTGCCAGCAGCATGTTAGATGAGCAGTTCTTC	CASSMLDEQFF
TRBV2	TRBJ1-4	many	NA	TGTGCCAGCATAGGGGAAAAGGGAAAACTGTTTTTT	CASIGEKGKLFF
TRBV27	TRBJ2-5	NA	TRBD1	TGTGCCAGCATCGGACAGGGGCAAGAGACCCAGTACTTC	CASIGQGQETQYF